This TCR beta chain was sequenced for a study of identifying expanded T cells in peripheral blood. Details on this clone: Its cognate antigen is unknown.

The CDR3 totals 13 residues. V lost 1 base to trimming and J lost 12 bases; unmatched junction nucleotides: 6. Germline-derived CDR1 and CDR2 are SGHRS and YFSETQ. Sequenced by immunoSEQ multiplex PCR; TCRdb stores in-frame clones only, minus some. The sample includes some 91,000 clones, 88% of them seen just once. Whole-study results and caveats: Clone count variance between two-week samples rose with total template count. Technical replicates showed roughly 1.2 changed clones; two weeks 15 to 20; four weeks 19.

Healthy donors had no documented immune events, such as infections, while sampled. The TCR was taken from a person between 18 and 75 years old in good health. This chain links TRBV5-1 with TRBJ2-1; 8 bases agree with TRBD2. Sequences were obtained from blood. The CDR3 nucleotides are TGCGCCAGCAGCTTGAGTTCGCGGGAGGCGCAGTTCTTC. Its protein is CASSLSSREAQFF.